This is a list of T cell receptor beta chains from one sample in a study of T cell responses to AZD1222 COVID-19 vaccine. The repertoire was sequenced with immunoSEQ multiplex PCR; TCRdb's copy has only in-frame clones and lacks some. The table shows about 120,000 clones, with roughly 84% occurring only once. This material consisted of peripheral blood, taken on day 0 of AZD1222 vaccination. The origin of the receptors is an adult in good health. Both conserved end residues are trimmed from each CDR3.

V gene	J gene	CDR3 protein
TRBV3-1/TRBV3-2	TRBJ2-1	ASSPRQANEQF
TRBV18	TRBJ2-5	ASSIAGVETQY
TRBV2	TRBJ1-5	ASSEDSLFQPQH
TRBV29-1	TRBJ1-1	SVKQGSNTEAF
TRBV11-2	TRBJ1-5	ASSFGSGNQPQH
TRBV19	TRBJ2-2	ASSVGLATPGRELF
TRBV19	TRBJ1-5	ASSMGPSRISNQPQH
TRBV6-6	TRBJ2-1	ASSPSGGQYNEQF
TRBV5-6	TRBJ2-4	ASSLRSSGVLAKNIQY
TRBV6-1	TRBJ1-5	ASSDTGLNQPQH
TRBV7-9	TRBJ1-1	ASSLVQGGDTEAF
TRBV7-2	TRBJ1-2	ASSLYPRQPLDYGYT
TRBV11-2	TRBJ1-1	ASSPRLMNTEAF
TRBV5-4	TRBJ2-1	ASSFGTGGNNEQF
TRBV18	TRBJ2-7	ASSPMLTGISEQY
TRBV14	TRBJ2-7	ASSLGVYEQY
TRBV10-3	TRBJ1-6	AIGGEVNSPLH
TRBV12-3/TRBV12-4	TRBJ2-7	ASSLAGDYEQY
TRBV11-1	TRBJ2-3	ASSFQTGGSTDTQY
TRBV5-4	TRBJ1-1	ASSPGPNMNTEAF
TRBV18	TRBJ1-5	ASSPREGVGNQPQH
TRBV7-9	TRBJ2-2	ASSLRSGELF
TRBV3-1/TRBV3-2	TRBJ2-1	ASSQGQGNVEQF
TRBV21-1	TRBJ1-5	ASSKGGSTGDHSNQPQH
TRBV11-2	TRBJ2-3	ASSPLVAGWDTQY
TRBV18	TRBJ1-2	ASSPQGANYGYT
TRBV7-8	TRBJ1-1	ASSLVTGRGNTEAF
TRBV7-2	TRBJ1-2	ASSLDGQPNYGYT
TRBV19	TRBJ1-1	ASSPAGVEAF
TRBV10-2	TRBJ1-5	ASRMDRYQPQH
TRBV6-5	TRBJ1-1	ASSYLSGVNTEAF
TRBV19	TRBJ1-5	ASSMVGSNQPQH
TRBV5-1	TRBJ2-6	ASTLVVSGANVLT
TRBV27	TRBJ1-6	ASSFSRGGSYNSPLH
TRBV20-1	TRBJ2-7	SAPERGEQY
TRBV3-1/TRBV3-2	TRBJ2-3	ASSLLDTQY
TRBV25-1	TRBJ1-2	ASSESIRWWGYT
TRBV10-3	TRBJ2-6	AIGAPLGSGANVLT
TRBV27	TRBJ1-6	ASSSTGGHSPLH